This T cell receptor (beta chain) was sequenced in a study of shared T cell receptors in the human thymus. In its sample, this clone was seen once. The repertoire was sequenced with immunoSEQ multiplex PCR; TCRdb's copy has only in-frame clones and lacks some. Altogether 600,000 to 900,000 clones are present, approximately 85% being singletons, with the ten largest covering around 0.0099%. The data were also submitted as part of a second study, on human thymus T cells.

Sequencing was performed on thymocytes. This TCR derives from a girl younger than two with a congenital heart defect.

CDR3 protein: CASSEPTETEAFF. The DNA of the CDR3 is TGTGCCAGCAGTGAGCCGACAGAGACTGAAGCTTTCTTT. V gene TRBV25-1 combines with J gene TRBJ1-1, with a possible D match to TRBD1 (5 bases). Germline values: CDR1 MGHDK, CDR2 SYGVNS. V was cut by 3 bases and J by 5 bases, with 10 bases left in between. The CDR3 consists of 13 residues.